Below, 23 T cell receptor beta chains from the same sample are listed, as sequenced in a study of cytomegalovirus exposure and HLA in healthy donors. PCR primers comprised 60 Vbeta and 13 Jbeta primers. Profiling relied on immunoSEQ multiplex PCR, and the TCRdb table lists in-frame clones only, not all of them. The table lists roughly 70,000 clones, around two thirds of them singletons, with roughly 10% in the top ten. Sequenced input: PBMCs. These receptors all stem from a human donor in good health.

The V and J genes are TRBV7-6 and TRBJ2-7; TRBD2 might be the D (6 bases). This CDR3 is 16 amino acids long. Trimming took 1 base from V and 3 from J, leaving 16 bases between them. Looked up from germline, CDR1 is SGHVS and CDR2 is FNYEAQ. The DNA of the CDR3 is TGTGCCAGCAGCTTAGGGGACGGACTAAAGGGCTACGAGCAGTACTTC. Protein: CASSLGDGLKGYEQYF.

The table lists this clone with a few counts. This chain links TRBV28 with TRBJ2-6; the D gene is possibly TRBD1 (5 bases). Germline CDR1 MDHEN, CDR2 SYDVKM. The V and J ends lost 8 bases and 0 bases respectively, with 8 bases between them. The CDR3 loop spans 14 amino acids. CDR3 in DNA: TGTGCCAGCGGGGCTATCTCTGGGGCCAACGTCCTGACTTTC. Protein: CASGAISGANVLTF.

The table lists this clone with a few counts. The V call is TRBV30, the J call TRBJ2-7; D is ambiguous. Trimming left V 0 bases short and J 9 bases short, with 15 bases between. The CDR3 length is 13 residues. Germline V CDR1 and CDR2: GTSNPN, SVGIG (reference sequence). CDR3 loop: CAWSVLANLGQYF. CDR3 DNA sequence: TGTGCCTGGAGTGTACTTGCGAACCTAGGGCAGTACTTC. Together with reference TRBV30 and TRBJ2-7, the CDR3 gives the full variable domain: SQTIHQWPATLVQPVGSPLSLECTVEGTSNPNLYWYRQAAGRGLQLLFYSVGIGQISSEVPQNLSASRPQDRQFILSSKKLLLSDSGFYLCAWSVLANLGQYFGPGTRLTVT.

The chain couples TRBV11-2 to TRBJ1-4; 12 nucleotides match TRBD1. V shed 4 bases and J 8 bases; nucleotides not matched to a gene: 8. Germline lookup yields CDR1 SGHAT and CDR2 FQNNGV. The CDR3 extends over 16 amino acids. The chain's CDR3 is CASSSGTGGNYEKLFF. CDR3 coding DNA: TGTGCCAGCAGCTCCGGGACAGGGGGCAACTACGAAAAACTGTTTTTT.

A single count supports this clone. This chain connects TRBV9 to TRBJ2-7; 9 nucleotides match TRBD2. The CDR3 is 15 amino acids. CDR1 is SGDLS, CDR2 YYNGEE, per germline. J was trimmed by 2 bases and V by 4 bases; bases with no gene match: 7. CDR3 region: CASSPRGGGTYEQYF. CDR3 DNA: TGTGCCAGCAGCCCCCGCGGGGGGGGTACCTACGAGCAGTACTTC.

In its sample, this clone was seen many times. The chain combines TRBV4-2 with TRBJ2-3; D is undetermined. Trimming left V 0 bases short and J 1 base short, with 8 bases between. The CDR3 runs to 15 residues. CDR1 and CDR2 from the germline V gene are LGHNA and YNFKEQ. Written as DNA, the CDR3 is TGTGCCAGCAGCCAAGATCTTTTAGGCACAGATACGCAGTATTTT. Its protein is CASSQDLLGTDTQYF.

V usage is TRBV10-3 and J usage is TRBJ2-3; TRBD2 is a possible D gene (5 bases). The CDR3 sequence is 17 residues long. Germline-derived CDR1 and CDR2 are ENHRY and SYGVKD. Trimming removed 3 bases from V and 0 bases from J, with 16 bases in between. The CDR3, as DNA: TGTGCCATCAGTGACCTACCTGGAGCGGAGAGCACAGATACGCAGTATTTT. Translating gives CAISDLPGAESTDTQYF.

This chain links TRBV19 with TRBJ1-5; TRBD1 matches 9 bases. The germline V gene encodes CDR1 LNHDA and CDR2 SQIVND (reference sequence). The junction had 1 base not matched to a gene; V was cut back by 3 bases and J by 4 bases. The CDR3 sequence is 14 residues long. This CDR3 reads CASSMGQGNQPQHF. The CDR3 DNA sequence: TGTGCCAGTAGTATGGGACAGGGAAATCAGCCCCAGCATTTT.

Comment on this clone: A junction boundary mismatches the germline segment, possibly from a read error. The chain uses TRBV28 and TRBJ1-1; D is ambiguous. Germline CDR1 MDHEN, CDR2 SYDVKM. The CDR3 sequence is 15 residues long. The CDR3 sequence: CASNLRSAAGTEAFF. The CDR3, as DNA: TGTGCCAGCAATTTAAGGTCGGCAGCGGGTACTGAAGCTTTCTTT.

This clone was seen just once. The chain combines TRBV10-3 with TRBJ1-5; possible D gene TRBD1, 5 bases. From germline, CDR1 is ENHRY and CDR2 SYGVKD. V dropped 3 bases and J dropped 4 bases, with 10 bases sitting between them. The CDR3 has 14 amino acids. CDR3 sequence: CAISESGTNQPQHF. The CDR3 DNA reads TGTGCCATCAGTGAATCGGGGACTAATCAGCCCCAGCATTTT.

V is TRBV7-9 and J is TRBJ1-4, with D uncertain. V lost 0 bases to trimming and J lost 6 bases, with 11 bases between them. CDR1 and CDR2 (germline): SEHNR, FQNEAQ (reference sequence). The CDR3 length is 15 residues. The CDR3 nucleotides are TGTGCCAGCAGCTTAGCCCTACAGCCATATGAAAAACTGTTTTTT. Amino acids: CASSLALQPYEKLFF.

V is TRBV4-1 and J is TRBJ1-1, with 9 bases fitting TRBD1. In germline, CDR1 is MGHRA, CDR2 YSYEKL. V was pared by 3 bases and J by 0 bases, with 8 bases of the junction left unmatched. There are 17 residues in the CDR3. DNA for the CDR3: TGCGCCAGCAGCCATGGAACAGGGGGCTATATGAACACTGAAGCTTTCTTT. Residues: CASSHGTGGYMNTEAFF.

This clone showed up just a few times. One end of the junction fails to match germline, which may point to a read error. This sequence joins TRBV7-9 and TRBJ1-1; a possible D gene is TRBD1 (6 bases). Germline values: CDR1 SEHNR, CDR2 FQNEAQ (reference sequence). This CDR3 is built from 12 residues. The DNA of the CDR3 is TGTTCCAGCAGCTTAGAACAGGGTCGAGCTTTCTTT. This gives the protein CSSSLEQGRAFF. Complete variable domain (other parts from reference TRBV7-9 and TRBJ1-1): DTGVSQNPRHKITKRGQNVTFRCDPISEHNRLYWYRQTLGQGPEFLTYFQNEAQLEKSRLLSDRFSAERPKGSFSTLEIQRTEQGDSAMYLCSSSLEQGRAFFGQGTRLTVV.

The V call is TRBV29-1, the J call TRBJ2-1; D is possibly TRBD2 (5 bases). V was cut by 2 bases and J by 12 bases, with 17 bases left in between. CDR3 length: 13 amino acids. Germline V gives CDR1 SQVTM, CDR2 ANQGSEA. In nucleotides, the CDR3 is TGCAGCGTTGAAAATGTAGTAGGGAGTTGGCAGTTCTTC. Translation: CSVENVVGSWQFF.

The V and J genes are TRBV28 and TRBJ2-3; no clear D gene. In germline, CDR1 is MDHEN, CDR2 SYDVKM. Trimming removed 5 bases at V and 0 bases at J, with 9 bases between. The CDR3 loop spans 14 amino acids. Here the CDR3 DNA reads TGTGCCAGCAGTACCACAACAAGCACAGATACGCAGTATTTT. Translated: CASSTTTSTDTQYF.

This chain links TRBV29-1 with TRBJ2-5; D is unclear. Trimming stripped 4 bases from V and 2 bases from J, with 5 bases between. The length of the CDR3 is 11 residues. Germline V CDR1 and CDR2: SQVTM, ANQGSEA. The chain's CDR3 is CSVGAQETQYF. In DNA, the CDR3 is TGCAGCGTTGGGGCACAAGAGACCCAGTACTTC. Drawing the rest from reference TRBV29-1 and TRBJ2-5, the complete variable domain is SAVISQKPSRDICQRGTSLTIQCQVDSQVTMMFWYRQQPGQSLTLIATANQGSEATYESGFVIDKFPISRPNLTFSTLTVSNMSPEDSSIYLCSVGAQETQYFGPGTRLLVL.

The chain has TRBV9 and TRBJ2-1; 10 bases are a match to TRBD1. The CDR3 is 15 residues long. V gave up 2 bases and J gave up 6 bases; unmatched junction bases: 5. Germline lookup yields CDR1 SGDLS and CDR2 YYNGEE. CDR3 region: CASSVAGTGVNEQFF. The DNA of the CDR3 is TGTGCCAGCAGCGTTGCCGGGACAGGGGTCAATGAGCAGTTCTTC.

The CDR3 sequence: CASSYRGGTPGYTF. In DNA, the CDR3 is TGTGCCAGCAGTTACAGGGGGGGGACGCCTGGCTACACCTTC. The rearrangement joins TRBV6-5 to TRBJ1-2; D might be TRBD1 (6 bases). This CDR3 spans 14 amino acids. Between the trimmed V and J ends, which lost 2 bases and 7 bases, there was a span of 14 bases. Germline V lookup: CDR1 MNHEY, CDR2 SVGAGI.

This clone was picked up a small number of times. The chain couples TRBV7-9 to TRBJ2-3; 9 bases are a match to TRBD2. Germline trimming cut 8 bases from V and 3 bases from J; bases unmatched to any gene: 6. The V gene's germline CDR1 is SEHNR and CDR2 FQNEAQ (reference sequence). This CDR3 has 14 residues. CDR3 DNA sequence: TGTGCCAGCGAGGCTAGCGGGAATACAGATACGCAGTATTTT. Amino acid sequence: CASEASGNTDTQYF.

This clone was detected once. The chain carries TRBV25-1 and TRBJ2-2; the match to TRBD1 covers 8 bases. Germline CDR1 is MGHDK and CDR2 is SYGVNS. There are 16 residues in the CDR3. Trimming at V came to 3 bases and at J to 1 base, leaving 4 bases not matched to a gene. The CDR3 DNA reads as TGTGCCAGCAGTGAGATAGGGACAGGGAACACCGGGGAGCTGTTTTTT. Protein product: CASSEIGTGNTGELFF.

The chain has TRBV28 and TRBJ2-7; tentative D call: TRBD1 (5 bases). The germline V gene has CDR1 MDHEN and CDR2 SYDVKM. The CDR3 consists of 15 residues. V was cut by 5 bases and J by 9 bases, with 23 bases left in between. Written as DNA, the CDR3 is TGTGCCAGCAGTGGTCGACAGCGACGAGTGGTTGGGCAGTACTTC. It codes for CASSGRQRRVVGQYF.

The V and J genes are TRBV6-1 and TRBJ1-5; D gene unclear. The CDR3 spans 12 residues. The V and J ends lost 4 bases and 5 bases respectively, with 6 bases between them. The germline CDR1 and CDR2 sequences are MNHNS and SASEGT. The DNA for the CDR3 is TGTGCCAGCAGTGTCATTTATCAGCCCCAGCATTTT. This codes for CASSVIYQPQHF.

The sample holds a few counts of this clone. This chain links TRBV6-1 with TRBJ1-1; D gene unclear. This CDR3 comprises 13 residues. The germline gives CDR1 MNHNS, CDR2 SASEGT. V was clipped by 4 bases and J by 2 bases, with 8 bases between them. CDR3 residues: CASSAPVNTEAFF. CDR3 coding DNA: TGTGCCAGCAGTGCACCAGTTAACACTGAAGCTTTCTTT.